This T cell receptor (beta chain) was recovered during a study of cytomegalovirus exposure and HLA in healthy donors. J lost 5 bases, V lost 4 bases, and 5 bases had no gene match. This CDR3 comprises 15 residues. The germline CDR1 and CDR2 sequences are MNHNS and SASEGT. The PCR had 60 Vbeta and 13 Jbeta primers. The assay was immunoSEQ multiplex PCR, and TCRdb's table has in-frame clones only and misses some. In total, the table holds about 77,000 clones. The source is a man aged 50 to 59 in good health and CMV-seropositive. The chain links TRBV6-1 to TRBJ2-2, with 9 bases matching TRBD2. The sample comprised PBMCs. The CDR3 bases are TGTGCCAGCAGTGGCCCGACTAGCGGTACCGGGGAGCTGTTTTTT. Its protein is CASSGPTSGTGELFF.